This T cell receptor beta chain is from a study of T cells after yellow fever vaccination (dated by TCRdb to about 2019). The study in broad terms: The SMART-Seq v4 Ultra Low Input RNA kit was used to prepare libraries from fractions with low cell numbers. To follow T-cell clones before and after primary and booster YFV17D yellow fever vaccination, bulk TCR alpha and beta repertoires were sequenced over time. Two healthy male donors made up the cohort, one aged 18 to 29 years and the other aged 30 to 40 years. Blood was collected at multiple timepoints before and after primary and secondary immunization, and bulk PBMC replicates and cell subsets were isolated. Study-wide conclusions, independent of this receptor: The secondary T-cell response was weaker than the primary response but faster, peaking on day 5 instead of day 15. Because the study included only a couple of donors, the extent to which the findings can be generalized is limited. After the booster, most clones that had expanded after primary vaccination were detected again (nearly 98% of CD4 and more than 85% of CD8), suggesting broad maintenance of memory. A small fraction of clonotypes appeared in both the CD4 and CD8 compartments, likely as a result of convergent recombination. Computational filtering was needed because FACS-sorted repertoires could contain abundant contaminating clonotypes from the bulk population.

Reading the germline V gene gives CDR1 MDHEN and CDR2 SYDVKM. V is shortened by 2 bases, J by 1 base, and the region joining them spans 5 bases. The CDR3 runs 13 residues from the cysteine to the phenylalanine. Only the CDR3 portion is preserved as DNA: 39 bases, with reading frame beginning at the first base. Reading the label with the study, this specimen's treatment or condition is: live attenuated yellow fever vaccine strain. At each blood-draw timepoint, two biological replicates of bulk PBMCs were collected. PBMCs were isolated from peripheral blood using a standard Ficoll-Paque protocol. RNA was extracted with TriZol from bulk PBMCs, CD4 and CD8 fractions, and dextramer-positive and dextramer-negative fractions. This clonotype was seen at least ten times. Its antigen remains unidentified. No much larger clone is present one base from it, and per-base qualities are unavailable. TCR cDNA was made using 5'RACE template switching, a step that added a universal primer site and unique molecular identifiers. Priming for cDNA synthesis came from both the TCR alpha and TCR beta constant segments. Library amplification involved two PCR steps, and the second step added sample barcodes and sequencing adapters. Sequencing of libraries was performed on Illumina HiSeq 2500 (2x100 bp) or NovaSeq (2x150 bp). The original methods were these. Reads were demultiplexed and collapsed into UMI consensus sequences with MIGEC, and V(D)J alignment was performed with MiXCR. Vaccine-responding clonotypes were identified with edgeR using replicate PBMC samples, with FDR below 0.01 and a log2 fold change above 5 up to day 15 being required. Each bulk clonotype received a CD4 or CD8 identity based on whether the sequenced CD4 or CD8 repertoire contained that clonotype at higher abundance. Starting from the raw public reads, TCRdb applied fastp trimming at Q25, assembled clones with MiXCR and retained in-frame beta chains. Each CDR3 protein gets just one entry, which takes the most common genes and DNA from the rows behind it. The V and J calls shown here were made by TCRdb, not taken from the authors' results. The sample contains a few hundred thousand distinct CDR3 sequences, around 6.4% of them found a single time. About 15% of the sample is in the top ten clones.

Sequencing used PBMCs, obtained 5 days after the yellow fever booster vaccination. This chain is built from TRBV28 and TRBJ2-5; no D gene can be assigned with confidence. The TCR sequence derives from a young man who received the YFV17D yellow fever vaccine. The CDR3 amino acid sequence is: CASSLPGQETQYF. The bases are TGTGCCAGCAGTTTACCAGGCCAAGAGACCCAGTACTTC.